This TCR beta chain comes out of a study of blood T cell repertoires in COVID-19. Study summary: The origin of the acute and convalescent COVID-19 samples was the United States, Italy and Spain.

Per the germline V gene, CDR1 is SEHNR and CDR2 is FQNEAQ (reference sequence). Trimming shortened V by 5 bases and J by 0 bases, and 10 bases separated the two germline ends. The CDR3 length is 14 residues. This clone came up a few times. Produced via immunoSEQ multiplex PCR; TCRdb's table is partial and in-frame only. The sample holds under 30,000 clones; nearly 90% are singletons and the top ten take about 9.9%. This rearrangement joins TRBV7-9 to TRBJ1-1; possibly TRBD1 for D (6 bases). Sequencing used peripheral blood. The clonotype originates from a human donor in a cohort sampled during active COVID-19. The CDR3 sequence is CASSTQGMNTEAFF. For the CDR3, the DNA is TGTGCCAGCAGCACACAGGGTATGAACACTGAAGCTTTCTTT.